This T cell receptor beta chain was sequenced during a study of technical replicates of blood from a handful of donors. Assay used: immunoSEQ multiplex PCR; TCRdb lists only in-frame clones, some missing. The sample shows under 85,000 clones, approximately 93% of them seen only once. The germline V gene encodes CDR1 SGHKS and CDR2 YYEKEE (reference sequence). The CDR3 totals 11 residues. V lost 4 bases, J lost 5 bases, and 3 bases lay in between. Sequenced sample: T cells isolated from PBMCs. The gene calls are TRBV5-5 and TRBJ1-4; no firm D call. The clonotype comes from a human donor in good health. The CDR3 is CASSLNEKLFF. In nucleotides, the CDR3 is TGTGCCAGCAGCCTAAATGAAAAACTGTTTTTT.